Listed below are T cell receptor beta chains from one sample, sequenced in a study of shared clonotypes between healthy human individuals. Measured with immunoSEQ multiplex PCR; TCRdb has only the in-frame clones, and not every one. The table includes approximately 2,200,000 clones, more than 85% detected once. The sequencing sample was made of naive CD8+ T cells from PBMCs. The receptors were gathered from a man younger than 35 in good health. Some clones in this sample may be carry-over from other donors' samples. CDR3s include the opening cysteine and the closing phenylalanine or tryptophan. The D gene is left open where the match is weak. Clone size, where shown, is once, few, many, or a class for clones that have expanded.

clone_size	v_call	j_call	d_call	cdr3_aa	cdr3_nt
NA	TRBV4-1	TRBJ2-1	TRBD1	CASSQEGTGGPNEQFF	TGCGCCAGCAGCCAAGAAGGGACAGGGGGCCCCAATGAGCAGTTCTTC
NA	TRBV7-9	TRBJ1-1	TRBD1	CASSLAQGGTEAFF	TGTGCCAGCAGCCTCGCCCAGGGGGGCACTGAAGCTTTCTTT
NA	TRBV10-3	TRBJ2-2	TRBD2	CAISGTSESTGELFF	TGTGCCATCAGTGGGACTAGCGAGTCCACCGGGGAGCTGTTTTTT
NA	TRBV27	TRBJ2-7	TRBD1	CASSLKGTAGEQYF	TGTGCCAGCAGTTTAAAAGGGACAGCCGGAGAGCAGTACTTC
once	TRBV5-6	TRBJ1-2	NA	CASSLVGGASLNYGYTF	TGTGCCAGCAGCTTAGTCGGGGGAGCGTCTCTTAACTATGGCTACACCTTC
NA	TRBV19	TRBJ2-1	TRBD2	CASSTLAGNEQFF	TGTGCCAGTAGTACCCTAGCGGGGAATGAGCAGTTCTTC
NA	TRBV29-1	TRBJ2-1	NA	CSVEGLQDGNEQFF	TGCAGCGTTGAGGGCCTCCAGGATGGGAATGAGCAGTTCTTC
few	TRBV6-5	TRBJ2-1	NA	CASSYAGSSYNEQFF	TGTGCCAGCAGTTATGCGGGGAGCTCCTACAATGAGCAGTTCTTC
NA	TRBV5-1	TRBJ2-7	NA	CASSDRDETYEQYF	TGCGCCAGCAGCGACCGGGACGAGACCTACGAGCAGTACTTC
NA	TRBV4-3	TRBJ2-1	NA	CASSQEGPPFFNEQFF	TGCGCCAGCAGCCAAGAAGGACCCCCGTTCTTCAATGAGCAGTTCTTC
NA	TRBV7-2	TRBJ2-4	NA	CASSLWGRNIQYF	TGTGCCAGCAGCTTATGGGGACGGAACATTCAGTACTTC
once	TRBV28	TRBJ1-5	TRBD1	CSGQGAGTNQPQHF	TGCAGCGGACAGGGGGCCGGGACCAATCAGCCCCAGCATTTT
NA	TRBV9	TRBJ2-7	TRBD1	CASSVNGQGYEQYF	TGTGCCAGCAGCGTTAACGGACAGGGTTACGAGCAGTACTTC
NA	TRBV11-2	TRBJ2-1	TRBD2	CASSSKGLAVDNEQFF	TGTGCCAGCAGCTCAAAAGGACTAGCTGTCGACAATGAGCAGTTCTTC
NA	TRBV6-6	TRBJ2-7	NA	CASSHTGGFYEQYF	TGTGCCAGCAGCCACACAGGCGGGTTCTACGAGCAGTACTTC
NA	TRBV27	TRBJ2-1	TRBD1	CASRGTGEHEQFF	TGTGCCAGCAGGGGGACAGGGGAACATGAGCAGTTCTTC
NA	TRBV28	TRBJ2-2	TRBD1	CASSEPGTGNTGELFF	TGTGCCAGCAGTGAACCCGGGACAGGGAACACCGGGGAGCTGTTTTTT
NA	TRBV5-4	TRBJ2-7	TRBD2	CASSFRTSPKYEQYF	TGTGCCAGCAGCTTTCGGACTAGCCCCAAATACGAGCAGTACTTC
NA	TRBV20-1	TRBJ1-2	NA	CSVRRDYGYTF	TGCAGTGTCAGACGGGACTATGGCTACACCTTC
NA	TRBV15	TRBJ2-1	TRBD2	CATSSAWGLAGIF	TGTGCCACCAGCAGCGCCTGGGGACTAGCTGGGATCTTC
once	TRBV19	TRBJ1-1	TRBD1	CASTIGTGGNTEAFF	TGTGCCAGTACCATCGGGACAGGGGGGAACACTGAAGCTTTCTTT
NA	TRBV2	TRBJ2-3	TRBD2	CASSIAGGTDTQYF	TGTGCCAGCAGTATAGCGGGAGGCACAGATACGCAGTATTTT
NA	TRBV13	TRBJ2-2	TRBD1	CASSLGPGGDTGELFF	TGTGCCAGCAGCTTAGGCCCAGGGGGCGACACCGGGGAGCTGTTTTTT
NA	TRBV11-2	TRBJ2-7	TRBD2	CASSSRLAFNSYEQYF	TGTGCCAGCAGCTCCAGACTAGCCTTTAACTCCTACGAGCAGTACTTC
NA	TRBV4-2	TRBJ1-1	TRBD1	CASSQGQGGLNTEAFF	TGTGCCAGCAGCCAGGGACAGGGGGGCTTGAACACTGAAGCTTTCTTT
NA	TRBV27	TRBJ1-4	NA	CASSFMAATNEKLFF	TGTGCCAGCAGTTTTATGGCGGCAACTAATGAAAAACTGTTTTTT
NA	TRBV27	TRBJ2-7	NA	CASGTGYEQYF	TGTGCCAGCGGGACTGGGTACGAGCAGTACTTC
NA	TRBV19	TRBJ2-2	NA	CASSIDTRLTGELFF	TGTGCCAGTAGTATAGATACGAGGCTCACCGGGGAGCTGTTTTTT
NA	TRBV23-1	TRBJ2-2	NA	CASSQPRFNTGELFF	TGCGCCAGCAGTCAACCCAGGTTTAACACCGGGGAGCTGTTTTTT
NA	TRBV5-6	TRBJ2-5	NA	CASSPSPGAHLETQYF	TGTGCCAGCAGCCCCTCGCCGGGGGCACACTTGGAGACCCAGTACTTC
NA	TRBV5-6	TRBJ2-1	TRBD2	CASSLLAGVYNEQFF	TGTGCCAGCAGCTTACTAGCGGGAGTATACAATGAGCAGTTCTTC
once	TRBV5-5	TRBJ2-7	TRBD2	CASSLGLAGGPGGIYEQYF	TGTGCCAGCAGCTTGGGTCTAGCGGGAGGGCCGGGGGGAATCTACGAGCAGTACTTC
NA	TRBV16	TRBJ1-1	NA	CASSQFHGARGAEAFF	TGTGCCAGCAGCCAATTTCATGGGGCCAGGGGCGCTGAAGCTTTCTTT
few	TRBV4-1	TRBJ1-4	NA	CASSQAPGEKLFF	TGCGCCAGCAGCCAAGCCCCAGGGGAAAAACTGTTTTTT
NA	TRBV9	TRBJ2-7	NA	CASSGGDPYEQYF	TGTGCCAGCAGCGGGGGGGATCCCTACGAGCAGTACTTC
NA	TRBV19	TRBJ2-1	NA	CATRGPLNEQFF	TGTGCCACCCGGGGGCCCCTTAATGAGCAGTTCTTC
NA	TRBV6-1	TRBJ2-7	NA	CASSEAGFRYEQYF	TGTGCCAGCAGTGAAGCAGGGTTCCGCTACGAGCAGTACTTC
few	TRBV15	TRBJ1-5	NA	CATSSDGGSNQPQHF	TGTGCCACCAGCAGCGACGGGGGGAGCAATCAGCCCCAGCATTTT
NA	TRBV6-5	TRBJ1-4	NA	CASSYDRGEKLFF	TGTGCCAGCAGTTATGACCGAGGCGAAAAACTGTTTTTT
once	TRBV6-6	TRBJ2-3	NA	CASSYPTKGTDTQYF	TGTGCCAGCAGTTACCCCACAAAGGGCACAGATACGCAGTATTTT
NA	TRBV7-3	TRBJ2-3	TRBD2	CASSFALGAGADTQYF	TGTGCCAGCAGTTTCGCCTTGGGAGCGGGAGCAGATACGCAGTATTTT
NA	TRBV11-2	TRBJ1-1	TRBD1	CASSGQGFYAEAFF	TGTGCCAGCAGCGGACAGGGTTTCTACGCTGAAGCTTTCTTT
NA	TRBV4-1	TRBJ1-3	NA	CASSQGTVSGNTIYF	TGCGCCAGCAGCCAAGGGACAGTCTCTGGAAACACCATATATTTT
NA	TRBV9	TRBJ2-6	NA	CASSVDSITGANVLTF	TGTGCCAGCAGCGTAGATTCCATCACTGGGGCCAACGTCCTGACTTTC
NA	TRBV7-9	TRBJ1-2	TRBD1	CASSLQGASDIGGYTF	TGTGCCAGCAGCCTACAGGGGGCGTCAGATATTGGTGGCTACACCTTC
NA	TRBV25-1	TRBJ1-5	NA	CASSGQTGTPGPQHF	TGTGCCAGCAGTGGCCAAACCGGGACCCCCGGGCCCCAGCATTTT
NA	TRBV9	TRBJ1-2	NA	CASSVAGPYGYTF	TGTGCCAGCAGCGTAGCAGGTCCCTATGGCTACACCTTC
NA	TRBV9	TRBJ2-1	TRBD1	CASSAGTGSSYNEQFF	TGTGCCAGCAGCGCAGGGACAGGGAGCTCCTACAATGAGCAGTTCTTC
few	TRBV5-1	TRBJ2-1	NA	CASTRSSLYNEQFF	TGCGCCAGCACAAGAAGCTCCCTCTACAATGAGCAGTTCTTC
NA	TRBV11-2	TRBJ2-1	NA	CASSLDSRDTEQFF	TGTGCCAGCAGCTTAGATTCGCGGGACACTGAGCAGTTCTTC
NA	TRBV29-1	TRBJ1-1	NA	CSVQGGEAFF	TGCAGCGTACAGGGAGGTGAAGCTTTCTTT
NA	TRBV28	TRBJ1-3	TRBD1	CASHLGGGTGNTIYF	TGTGCCTCACACCTGGGAGGGGGCACTGGAAACACCATATATTTT
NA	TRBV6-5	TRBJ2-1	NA	CASSYYRVPANEQFF	TGTGCCAGCAGTTATTACAGGGTTCCCGCCAATGAGCAGTTCTTC